This T cell receptor (beta chain) was profiled in a study of T cell clonotyping in hematopoietic cell transplantation. Sequenced by immunoSEQ multiplex PCR; TCRdb stores in-frame clones only, minus some. The data show about 8,700 clones, roughly 90% seen once. This CDR3 is 16 amino acids long. CDR1 and CDR2 (germline): ENHRY, SYGVKD. Overall study findings and caveats: CD4 and CD8 repertoire contributions could not be separated without sorting.

Blood collection times were about day -28 and days 30, 100, 180 posttransplant. About this clone: Its specificity is not known. Germline is not matched at one junction end, which may reflect a read error.

The source was PBMCs, collected 180 days after allogeneic stem cell transplant. The chain employs TRBV10-3 and TRBJ1-5, with a possible D match to TRBD1 (6 bases). The TCR originated in a human patient who had an allogeneic stem cell transplant, so the T cells may come from the graft donor. The donor label of this sample is uncertain. Some clones in this sample may be carry-over from other donors' samples. CDR3 DNA sequence: TGTGCCAGCAGTTACTCGAACACAGGGATAGATCAGCCCCAGCATTTT. It encodes CASSYSNTGIDQPQHF.